The entry below gives a single T cell receptor beta chain sequence along with its context. Which antigen it targets is not known. No quality values exist for individual bases; no much larger clone is one base distant. The data are from a study of sequential checkpoint blockade in melanoma (dated by TCRdb to the late 2010s). General notes on the study: Patients were assigned by 1:1 randomization to either first-line nivolumab followed by ipilimumab (arm A) or ipilimumab followed by nivolumab (arm B). Maintenance nivolumab came after both trial sequences.

Reading the label with the study, this specimen's treatment or condition is: randomized to nivolumab then ipilimumab (arm A) or the reverse (arm B). Prior DNA-damaging chemotherapy had not been received by any trial patient. A FACS Aria II flow cytometer was used to sort live CD3+CD8+ cells that were negative for CD19 and CD56 from thawed PBMCs. Samples were obtained from patients with melanoma enrolled in CheckMate 064, a randomized, open-label phase II trial of sequential checkpoint blockade. Peripheral blood mononuclear cells were collected by leukapheresis, purified using Ficoll-Paque, and frozen in human serum containing roughly 10% DMSO. Immediately after sorting, the purity of sorted blood CD3+CD8+ cells was verified to be >98%, after which DNA was extracted. The full study reports these points: Validation of the response-prediction model combining TCR metrics and mutation burden is needed in larger, independent patient cohorts.

TCRbeta CDR3 regions were immunosequenced from genomic DNA with the immunoSEQ Assay. Before high-throughput sequencing, genomic DNA was amplified using bias-controlled multiplex PCR. As for how the authors treated the data: To quantify the absolute abundance of each unique TCRbeta CDR3 region, the sequences were collapsed and filtered. Clonality, defined as 1 minus Pielou's evenness, was calculated using only productive rearrangements. A previously published method was used to identify clones with significantly greater frequencies in on-treatment samples than in baseline samples. The clones in this table, taken by TCRdb from immuneACCESS, are in-frame only. Not every clone is retained; where verified, under half of the shortfall comes from an unresolved V gene, and the cause of the rest is unknown. The V and J calls and clone size come from that table; D and trimming were worked out from the DNA. The sample table records about 5,500 clones; more than 50% of these occur just once. The top ten clonotypes cover around 17% of the sample.

The germline V gene specifies MNHEY as CDR1 and SVGAGI as CDR2. The CDR3, cysteine through phenylalanine, is 14 amino acids long. Just CDR3 DNA is preserved here, 42 bases in frame from base 1. V loses 6 bases of germline sequence and J loses 3 bases, and the interval between the two ends is 15 bases. The sequence was obtained from a human donor with melanoma. Sequenced here: CD8+ T cells sorted from blood (inferred from file names), sampled from a patient given nivolumab and ipilimumab in sequence. The chain is encoded by TRBV6-5 joined to TRBJ2-7, with TRBD1 as a weak D call on 7 bases. The CDR3 reads CASSADQGGYEQYF. The DNA sequence is TGTGCCAGCAGCGCAGACCAGGGGGGCTACGAGCAGTACTTC.